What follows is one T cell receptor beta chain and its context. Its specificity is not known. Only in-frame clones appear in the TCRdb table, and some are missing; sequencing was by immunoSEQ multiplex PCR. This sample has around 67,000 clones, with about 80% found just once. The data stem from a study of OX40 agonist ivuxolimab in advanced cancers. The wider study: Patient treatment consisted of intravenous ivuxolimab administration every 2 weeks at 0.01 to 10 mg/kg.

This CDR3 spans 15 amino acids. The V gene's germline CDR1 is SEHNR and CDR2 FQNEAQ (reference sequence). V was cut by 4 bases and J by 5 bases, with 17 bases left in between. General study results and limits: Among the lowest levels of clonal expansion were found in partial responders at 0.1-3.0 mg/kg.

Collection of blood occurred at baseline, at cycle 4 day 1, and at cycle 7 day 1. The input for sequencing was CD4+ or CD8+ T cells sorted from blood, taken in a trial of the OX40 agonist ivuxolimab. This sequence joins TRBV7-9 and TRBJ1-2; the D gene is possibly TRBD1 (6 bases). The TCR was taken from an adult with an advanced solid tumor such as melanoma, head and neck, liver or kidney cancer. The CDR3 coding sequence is TGTGCCAGCAGCTCAGGGCCACAGGGTTTGTATGGCTACACCTTC. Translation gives CASSSGPQGLYGYTF.